This is a list of T cell receptor beta chains from one sample in a study of T cell repertoires in ileal Crohn's disease. Libraries were prepared by immunoSEQ multiplex PCR; TCRdb keeps only in-frame clonotypes and omits some of them. The sample has about 1,900 clones; under 85% are singletons. What was sequenced was ileal tissue. These receptors were obtained from an adult with Crohn's disease. The CDR3 runs from the conserved cysteine through the conserved F or W. D genes are given only for firm matches. A row's size may be missing; if present it is once, few, many or a size class.

TRBJ1-1 | few | TRBV7-2 | NA | TGTGCCAGCAGCTTAAGTGAAACAACGACAGGAATGAACACTGAAGCTTTCTTT | CASSLSETTTGMNTEAFF
TRBJ2-7 | NA | TRBV11-2 | TRBD1 | TGTGCCAGCACCGTGGGTGGAGGGACAGGGGCCTACGAGCAGTACTTC | CASTVGGGTGAYEQYF
TRBJ2-1 | few | TRBV4-3 | TRBD1 | TGCGCCAGCAGCTTAAGAGACGGGACAGCGGCCGTCTATGAGCAGTTCTTC | CASSLRDGTAAVYEQFF
TRBJ1-1 | NA | TRBV7-3 | NA | TGTGCCAGCAGCACGACAGGGAACACTGAAGCTTTCTTT | CASSTTGNTEAFF
TRBJ1-1 | NA | TRBV27 | TRBD1 | TGTGCCAGCAAACCAATACAGGGGGTGCGCACTGAAGCTTTCTTT | CASKPIQGVRTEAFF
TRBJ2-3 | NA | TRBV11-1 | TRBD1 | TGTGCCACCCAGGCCCAGGGGGCAAGGACAGATACGCAGTATTTT | CATQAQGARTDTQYF
TRBJ1-2 | NA | TRBV13 | TRBD1 | TGTGCCAGCAGCTCACGGACAGGGTCCGTCTATGGCTACACCTTC | CASSSRTGSVYGYTF
TRBJ1-5 | NA | TRBV29-1 | NA | TGCAGCGTTGGGGAGGGTATTCAGCCCCAGCATTTT | CSVGEGIQPQHF
TRBJ2-1 | NA | TRBV5-1 | NA | TGCGCCAGCAGCCGCGGGACCGGATACAATGAGCAGTTCTTC | CASSRGTGYNEQFF
TRBJ1-1 | NA | TRBV7-2 | TRBD1 | TGTGCCAGCAGCTTAGGGGGAAACAGGGGGCGTTACACTGAAGCTTTCTTT | CASSLGGNRGRYTEAFF
TRBJ2-3 | NA | TRBV27 | TRBD2 | TGTGCCAGCCACCTAGCGGGGGAGAGGGATACGCAGTATTTT | CASHLAGERDTQYF
TRBJ2-1 | NA | TRBV5-6 | TRBD2 | TGTGCCAGCAGCTACGAGCGGGGGTCCTACAATGAGCAGTTCTTC | CASSYERGSYNEQFF
TRBJ1-1 | NA | TRBV7-2 | NA | TGTGCCAGCAGATCTTTATCTGCGGTGAACACTGAAGCTTTCTTT | CASRSLSAVNTEAFF
TRBJ2-1 | NA | TRBV4-3 | NA | TGCGCCAGCAGCCAAGACGGACAACAGCTCTACAATGAGCAGTTCTTC | CASSQDGQQLYNEQFF
TRBJ2-7 | NA | TRBV5-1 | TRBD1 | TGCGCCAGCAGCTTGGGGCGACAGGGGAGCCGCGAGCAGTACTTC | CASSLGRQGSREQYF
TRBJ2-1 | NA | TRBV19 | TRBD2 | TGTGCCAGCACGATCGCGGGGGGGCTGATTGAGCAGTTCTTC | CASTIAGGLIEQFF
TRBJ2-1 | NA | TRBV19 | TRBD2 | TGTGCCAGTAGTACTTATCTAGCGGGGGGCAATGAGCAGTTCTTC | CASSTYLAGGNEQFF
TRBJ1-5 | NA | TRBV29-1 | TRBD1 | TGCAGCGTCAGAGCAGGGGGTTTAGGTCAGCCCCAGCATTTT | CSVRAGGLGQPQHF